These 24 T cell receptor beta chains share one sample of origin, sequenced in a study of T cells after yellow fever vaccination. In TCRdb, the 5' RACE reads were re-called with MiXCR into one record per CDR3 protein. Among under 600,000 distinct CDR3 sequences, about 13% were seen once, and the ten largest hold about 14%. The sample consisted of PBMCs, taken on the day of the yellow fever booster vaccination. These receptors originate from a man between 25 and 39 years old who received the YFV17D yellow fever vaccine.

In this sample, this clonotype turned up a few times. The rearrangement joins TRBV12-3 or TRBV12-4 to TRBJ2-5, with D maybe TRBD2 (5 bases). The CDR3 spans 12 residues. V was cut by 4 bases and J by 9 bases, with 12 bases left in between. The CDR3 nucleotides are TGTGCCAGCAGTTCCCAGGCGGGCCCCCAGTACTTC. This translates into CASSSQAGPQYF.

This chain connects TRBV20-1 to TRBJ1-1; D is unclear. There are 11 residues in the CDR3. Germline CDR1 and CDR2: DFQATT and SNEGSKA (reference sequence). V was trimmed by 6 bases and J by 6 bases, leaving 11 bases between them. The CDR3 reads CSAQGWPEAFF. CDR3 nucleotide sequence: TGCAGTGCCCAAGGGTGGCCTGAAGCTTTCTTT.

This clonotype has a handful of counts. The genes are TRBV20-1 and TRBJ2-3; perhaps D is TRBD1 or TRBD2 (5 bases each). The CDR3 covers 13 residues. The germline V gene has CDR1 DFQATT and CDR2 SNEGSKA (reference sequence). Trimming removed 3 bases at V and 1 base at J, with 8 bases between. The CDR3: CSASRDRTDTQYF. The CDR3 DNA is TGCAGTGCTAGTAGGGACCGCACAGATACGCAGTATTTT.

This clonotype was recorded a few times. The chain uses TRBV9 and TRBJ2-3; 10 bases are a match to TRBD2. The junction had 11 bases not matched to a gene; V was cut back by 0 bases and J by 4 bases. Germline V CDR1 and CDR2: SGDLS, YYNGEE. This CDR3 contains 18 residues. The CDR3 protein is CASSVASGSMTSADTQYF. The CDR3 DNA follows: TGTGCCAGCAGCGTAGCTAGCGGGAGCATGACTTCGGCAGATACGCAGTATTTT.

The chain recombines TRBV28 with TRBJ1-2; the D gene is possibly TRBD1 (5 bases). CDR1 and CDR2 from the germline V gene are MDHEN and SYDVKM. The length of the CDR3 is 13 residues. Trimming left V 2 bases short and J 5 bases short, with 9 bases between. DNA for the CDR3: TGTGCCAGCAGTTTAGGCAGGGTGTATGGCTACACCTTC. Amino acids: CASSLGRVYGYTF.

In its sample, this clonotype was seen many times. The genes are TRBV9 and TRBJ2-3; D call uncertain. The CDR3 has 12 amino acids. V dropped 5 bases and J dropped 4 bases, with 8 bases sitting between them. CDR1 SGDLS and CDR2 YYNGEE come from the germline V gene. The CDR3 DNA sequence: TGTGCCAGCAGTGTCGGTGCAGATACGCAGTATTTT. It yields the protein CASSVGADTQYF.

The V call is TRBV6-2 or TRBV6-3, the J call TRBJ2-3; D remains ambiguous. The V gene lost 5 bases and the J gene lost 4 bases, with 22 bases spanning the gap. The germline V gene encodes CDR1 MNHEY and CDR2 SVGEGT. This CDR3 is built from 17 residues. The CDR3 spells CASSTQVPPGPADTQYF. As DNA, the CDR3 is TGTGCCAGCAGTACCCAGGTCCCTCCTGGCCCCGCAGATACGCAGTATTTT.

The V call is TRBV12-3 or TRBV12-4, the J call TRBJ2-2; D possibly matches TRBD1 or TRBD2 (5 bases each). Trimming took off 6 bases at V and 4 bases at J, with 15 bases between the two ends. The CDR3 sequence is 15 residues long. DNA of the CDR3: TGTGCCAGCAGCCTCCGGGACCTATCCACCGGGGAGCTGTTTTTT. Amino acid sequence: CASSLRDLSTGELFF.

This clonotype was observed a few times. V is TRBV18 and J is TRBJ2-5; the D gene is possibly TRBD2 (6 bases). CDR1 KGHSH and CDR2 LQKENI come from the germline V gene. The V end was cut by 1 base, the J end by 7 bases, with 13 bases between. The CDR3 has 14 residues. CDR3 amino acids: CASSPQGPGGTQYF. CDR3 sequence (DNA): TGTGCCAGCTCACCACAGGGTCCCGGGGGGACCCAGTACTTC.

This chain links TRBV25-1 with TRBJ1-1; D uncertain. The germline V gene has CDR1 MGHDK and CDR2 SYGVNS. The CDR3 sequence is 13 residues long. V was clipped by 6 bases and J by 3 bases, with 11 bases between them. The CDR3: CASSADSHTEAFF. The CDR3 DNA reads as TGTGCCAGCAGCGCAGATTCGCACACTGAAGCTTTCTTT.

The chain combines TRBV7-9 with TRBJ2-7, with TRBD2 as a possible D gene (7 bases). With 2 bases removed from V and 3 bases from J, the gap between germline ends came to 14 bases. The CDR3 extends over 15 amino acids. Germline V gene sequence: CDR1 SEHNR, CDR2 FQNEAQ (reference sequence). For the CDR3, the DNA is TGTGCCAGCAGCTTAATGGGGGCTAGCGGCTACGAGCAGTACTTC. Translating it yields CASSLMGASGYEQYF.

This clonotype was seen a handful of times. The V and J genes are TRBV7-9 and TRBJ1-1; TRBD1 is a possible D gene (6 bases). This CDR3 contains 15 residues. The V gene's germline CDR1 is SEHNR and CDR2 FQNEAQ (reference sequence). The germline V and J ends were trimmed by 2 bases and 0 bases, with 10 bases remaining between them. CDR3 sequence reads: CASSLSGALNTEAFF. Written as DNA, the CDR3 is TGTGCCAGCAGCTTATCAGGGGCCCTGAACACTGAAGCTTTCTTT.

In this sample, this clonotype turned up many times. The chain uses TRBV2 and TRBJ1-1, with TRBD1 identical over 10 bases. Germline CDR1 SNHLY, CDR2 FYNNEI. J lost 1 base, V lost 7 bases, and 3 bases had no gene match. CDR3 size: 14 residues. DNA of the CDR3: TGTGCCAGCACGGGGGACAGGGGGAACACTGAAGCTTTCTTT. This sequence encodes CASTGDRGNTEAFF.

This chain links TRBV24-1 with TRBJ2-1; no firm D call. Germline CDR1 and CDR2: KGHDR and SFDVKD. This CDR3 is built from 16 residues. V was trimmed by 2 bases and J by 0 bases, leaving 10 bases between them. Here the CDR3 DNA reads TGTGCCACCAGTGATTCCTTAGGGATCTCCTACAATGAGCAGTTCTTC. As protein: CATSDSLGISYNEQFF.

The chain couples TRBV20-1 to TRBJ1-3; D gene unclear. V was pared by 4 bases and J by 4 bases, with 14 bases between. The CDR3 extends over 14 amino acids. Per germline, CDR1 DFQATT and CDR2 SNEGSKA (reference sequence). This chain's CDR3 is CSAIRALSGNTIYF. The DNA for the CDR3 is TGCAGTGCTATACGGGCCCTCTCGGGAAACACCATATATTTT.

Only a few counts were recorded for this clonotype. The J gene is TRBJ1-5, the V gene TRBV6-2 or TRBV6-3; D is perhaps TRBD1 (5 bases). The CDR3 runs 13 residues. V dropped 2 bases and J dropped 6 bases, with 8 bases sitting between them. Per germline, CDR1 MNHEY and CDR2 SVGEGT. The CDR3 region is CASSYTGGQPQHF. CDR3 DNA sequence: TGTGCCAGCAGTTACACGGGGGGTCAGCCCCAGCATTTT.

This clonotype turned up a few times. This chain links TRBV5-1 with TRBJ2-6, with D tentatively TRBD1 or TRBD2 (5 bases each). Looked up from germline, CDR1 is SGHRS and CDR2 is YFSETQ. Deletions cut 2 bases from V and 6 bases from J, with 24 bases between. The CDR3 is made up of 19 amino acids. CDR3 region: CASSLGAGVAHLEANVLTF. In nucleotides, the CDR3 is TGCGCCAGCAGCTTAGGGGCGGGCGTAGCCCATCTGGAGGCCAACGTCCTGACTTTC.

The sample holds many counts of this clonotype. The chain is built from TRBV20-1 and TRBJ2-3; 9 positions agree with TRBD2. J lost 3 bases, V lost 8 bases, and 3 bases had no gene match. The CDR3 spans 12 residues. The germline CDR1 and CDR2 sequences are DFQATT and SNEGSKA (reference sequence). The CDR3 is CSLAGVTDTQYF. The CDR3 DNA follows: TGCAGTTTAGCGGGAGTAACAGATACGCAGTATTTT.

The chain uses TRBV9 and TRBJ2-1, with TRBD1 matching over 8 bases. Per germline, CDR1 SGDLS and CDR2 YYNGEE. The CDR3 runs 14 residues. V lost 4 bases and J lost 9; bases outside the gene matches: 9. DNA for the CDR3: TGTGCCAGCAGCACCGGACAGGGTAGGTTTGAGCAGTTCTTC. Protein product: CASSTGQGRFEQFF.

This clonotype was counted between two and nine times. The chain has TRBV28 and TRBJ2-3; D is perhaps TRBD1 or TRBD2 (5 bases each). The germline V gene encodes CDR1 MDHEN and CDR2 SYDVKM. Trimming shortened V by 6 bases and J by 0 bases, and 22 bases separated the two germline ends. The CDR3 runs to 18 residues. This chain's CDR3 is CASRPGTDLKGSTDTQYF. Written as DNA, the CDR3 is TGTGCCAGCAGGCCCGGGACGGACTTAAAGGGTAGCACAGATACGCAGTATTTT.

The rearrangement uses TRBV28 and TRBJ2-1, with D perhaps assigned TRBD1 or TRBD2 (5 bases each). Germline V gene data show CDR1 as MDHEN and CDR2 as SYDVKM. The CDR3 sequence is 15 residues long. V was pared by 7 bases and J by 3 bases, with 16 bases between. CDR3 loop: CASKGSRVSYNEQFF. The CDR3 bases are TGTGCCAGCAAAGGGAGCAGGGTTAGCTACAATGAGCAGTTCTTC.

CDR3 amino acids: CSASDGLASYEQYF. CDR3 in DNA: TGCAGTGCTAGTGACGGACTAGCGAGCTACGAGCAGTACTTC. The gene calls are TRBV20-1 and TRBJ2-7; TRBD2 matches 9 bases. Germline CDR1 and CDR2: DFQATT and SNEGSKA (reference sequence). The junction had 6 bases not matched to a gene; V was cut back by 3 bases and J by 3 bases. The CDR3 consists of 14 residues.

This clonotype was detected a few times. This rearrangement joins TRBV5-1 to TRBJ1-1; a possible D gene is TRBD1 (5 bases). The V gene's germline CDR1 is SGHRS and CDR2 YFSETQ. The CDR3 contains 14 residues. Trimming took off 2 bases at V and 3 bases at J, with 11 bases between the two ends. The CDR3: CASSFQGADTEAFF. The CDR3 DNA is TGCGCCAGCAGCTTTCAGGGCGCGGACACTGAAGCTTTCTTT.

Here the CDR3 DNA reads TGTGCCAGCAGCTTAGTCGGTCTCGGGAACACCATATATTTT. It yields the protein CASSLVGLGNTIYF. The chain carries TRBV7-2 and TRBJ1-3; D unclear. The germline V gene has CDR1 SGHTA and CDR2 FQGNSA. The CDR3 sequence is 14 residues long. V lost 1 base and J 7 bases, leaving 11 bases between the germline ends.